This paragraph covers one T cell receptor beta chain sequence. Its cognate antigen is unknown. Researchers took blood at baseline, on cycle 4 day 1, and on cycle 7 day 1. The sample belongs to a study of OX40 agonist ivuxolimab in advanced cancers. Study outcomes and limitations: Circulating CD4+ and CD8+ T cells showed clonal expansion by week 6 at 0.1 to 3.0 mg/kg. Expanded clones tended on average to be more numerous among CD8+ T cells than CD4+. Partial responders dosed at 0.1-3.0 mg/kg displayed clonal expansion ranking among the lowest.

The CDR3 sequence is 14 residues long. The ends were cut back, 1 base at V and 2 bases at J, with 9 bases in the middle. Germline V lookup: CDR1 SEHNR, CDR2 FQNEAQ (reference sequence). Profiled with immunoSEQ multiplex PCR; TCRdb holds only in-frame clones, not every one. The data contain 35,000 or so clones, about 84% of them seen just once; the ten biggest clones take up over 15%. This chain links TRBV7-9 with TRBJ2-7, with no clear D. The TCR comes from an adult with an advanced solid tumor such as melanoma, head and neck, liver or kidney cancer. Specimen: CD4+ or CD8+ T cells sorted from blood, collected in a trial of the OX40 agonist ivuxolimab. CDR3 residues: CASSLVGFAYEQYF. The CDR3 DNA reads TGTGCCAGCAGCTTAGTCGGCTTCGCCTACGAGCAGTACTTC.